What follows are 4 T cell receptor beta chains derived from one specimen sequenced in a study of blood T cell repertoires in COVID-19. Sequenced by immunoSEQ multiplex PCR; TCRdb stores in-frame clones only, minus some. Here the sample spans 200,000 to 250,000 clones, 85% to 90% being singletons. Sequencing was performed on peripheral blood. These receptors originate from a man aged 25 to 45 with COVID-19, enrolled during active disease.

The J gene is TRBJ1-3, the V gene TRBV19; 9 bases fit TRBD1. With V trimmed by 4 bases and J by 2 bases, 9 bases remained unmatched. From germline, CDR1 is LNHDA and CDR2 SQIVND (reference sequence). This CDR3 has 17 amino acids. CDR3: CASSTIDRGRTGNTIYF. As DNA, the CDR3 is TGTGCCAGTAGTACAATCGACAGGGGGAGGACTGGAAACACCATATATTTT.

This chain connects TRBV5-1 to TRBJ1-1; D possibly corresponds to TRBD1 (6 bases). Per germline, CDR1 SGHRS and CDR2 YFSETQ. This CDR3 region has 15 residues. Trimming took off 3 bases at V and 3 bases at J, with 15 bases between the two ends. CDR3 loop: CASSWDMGGYTEAFF. The CDR3 DNA sequence: TGCGCCAGCAGCTGGGACATGGGAGGGTACACTGAAGCTTTCTTT.

The V and J genes are TRBV6-4 and TRBJ2-1, with TRBD2 matching 9 bases. Germline V gene sequence: CDR1 MRHNA, CDR2 SNTAGT. Germline trimming cut 2 bases from V and 9 bases from J; bases unmatched to any gene: 11. CDR3 size: 16 residues. CDR3 DNA sequence: TGTGCCAGCAGTGACAATTTTGCGGGGGGGGCCGGTGAGCAGTTCTTC. As protein: CASSDNFAGGAGEQFF.

This chain joins TRBV28 and TRBJ2-7; weak D call: TRBD1 (5 bases). The CDR3 covers 15 residues. CDR1 MDHEN and CDR2 SYDVKM come from the germline V gene. V gave up 5 bases and J gave up 3 bases, with 17 bases separating them. CDR3: CASSAAGSLDYEQYF. The CDR3 nucleotides are TGTGCCAGCAGTGCTGCAGGGTCCCTTGACTACGAGCAGTACTTC.